This T cell receptor beta chain was documented in a study of shared clonotypes between healthy human individuals (dated by TCRdb to 2019 to 2021). For the wider study: The cohort included a few men and a couple of women between 18 and 49 years of age. For each donor, CD4 naive and CD4 memory were each given three plates, CD8 naive was given two plates, and CD8 memory was given one plate. To estimate repertoire size and how much clonotype sharing occurs between individuals, the study deeply sequenced the blood TCR repertoires of five healthy adults. To increase sequencing depth and limit assay-specific biases, different laboratories used diverse techniques to prepare libraries and sequence TCR repertoires. Per donor, leukapheresis produced somewhere between about 0.94 and 8.9 billion PBMCs.

Note on this clone: It has no known antigen specificity. The sample holds no much larger clone one base away, and base qualities are not on file. Other nucleotide sequences from this sample produce the same CDR3.

CD8 naive samples were CD45RO-negative cells positively selected for CCR7, giving a CD45RA+CCR7+ population that excluded TemRA cells. The donors were healthy, HIV-negative adults with no recently reported acute infections or vaccinations. Every donor was a Caucasian adult living in Nashville, Tennessee, USA. Blood was obtained by leukapheresis, after which PBMCs were separated by Ficoll-Histopaque density gradient centrifugation and cryopreserved in liquid nitrogen vapor phase. Analytical flow cytometry was used to check the purity and quantity of every magnetically sorted T cell population. Genomic DNA was isolated from each sorted fraction and quantified by UV absorbance on a Nanodrop 2000c. Using the deep immunoSEQ assay, multiplex PCR amplified TCR CDR3 regions from genomic DNA. Extracted genomic DNA from each cell subset was spread evenly across all wells of several immunoSEQ 96-well plates, with each plate serving as a replicate. For sorted subsets, about 200 ng genomic DNA, equal to about 30,000 T cell genomes, was loaded into each replicate PCR. Purified libraries were quantified with a Qubit 3.0 fluorometer, sized on a Bioanalyzer 2100, and re-quantified with the KAPA Library Quantification kit. A separate single-read 150-cycle Illumina NextSeq 550 flow cell was used to sequence each immunoSEQ 96-well plate. In the paper's pipeline: Because the immunoSEQ output held only junctional sequences and lacked quality scores, the filtering could not match the filtering applied to full-length reads. To assign V/J genes and CDR3, sequences were annotated using PyIR, a Python wrapper for IgBLAST v1.9, with IMGT germline references. Reads with weak V/J assignments (E-value above 1e-6), missing CDR3, stop codons, out-of-frame junctions, or ambiguous translated residues were removed. V3J clonotypes were defined as sequences sharing the same inferred V gene, J gene, and CDR3 amino acid sequence. Percentage overlap between repertoires was computed as shared unique clonotypes divided by the size of the smaller repertoire. Repertoire richness was assessed with RTK rarefaction, the Chao1 estimator, and Recon v2.1 estimates of unobserved clonotypes. Generation probabilities were computed with OLGA for all TCRbeta clonotypes obtained by the gDNA method from several donors. Imported from immuneACCESS, the table was reduced by TCRdb to in-frame sequences with V and J called. These copies leave out some clones; in studies compared against another copy, an unresolved V gene accounts for under half, and the cause of the remainder is not known. V and J calls and clone size come straight from that table; D and trimming were deduced from the DNA. The table for this sample lists about 2,200,000 clones; about 93% of them were counted only once. Under 2% of the sample lies in the top ten.

Beyond this particular receptor, the publication reports: The small number of donors limited the genetic and exposure-history diversity represented. Naive subsets generally had larger estimated clonotype richness than memory subsets. Sampling was restricted to blood, and TCR repertoires in tissue are likely to differ from TCR repertoires in blood. Pairwise subsampling indicated that sequencing depth was expected to affect the degree of clonotype sharing among donors. Sharing across a few donors was observed for roughly 5% of naive CD4, over 3% of naive CD8, 2.3% of memory CD4, and around 0.4% of memory CD8 clonotypes. Even with the large sequencing depth, rarefaction of the sorted-subset datasets indicated that sequencing was incomplete. Compared with non-shared clonotypes, the clonotypes found in all four sorted-subset donors had higher generation probabilities.

The CDR3 numbers 12 residues from cysteine through phenylalanine. Only the CDR3 part of the read is kept: 36 bases, read in frame from the first base. V and J lose 4 bases and 4 bases, and a span of 8 bases separates them. According to the germline V gene, CDR1 reads SQVTM and CDR2 reads ANQGSEA. The V gene is TRBV29-1 and the J gene is TRBJ1-3; TRBD1 is a possible D gene, resting on 5 matching bases. Source material: naive CD8+ T cells from PBMCs. In the paper's terms, the cell subset or site label means: CD45RA+CCR7+. This TCR was sampled from a man younger than 35 in good health. Some clones in this sample may be carry-over from other donors' samples. The CDR3 is CSVVGGGNTIYF. The DNA reads TGCAGCGTTGTGGGGGGAGGAAACACCATATATTTT.